The 9 T cell receptor beta chains presented below share a single source sample, sequenced in a study of regulatory T cells. The primer mix had 52 TRBV and 13 TRBJ primers. Measured with immunoSEQ multiplex PCR; TCRdb has only the in-frame clones, and not every one. The sample holds 30,000 to 40,000 clones, about nine tenths seen once. Study-wide findings and caveats: Hydrophobic residues at CDR3 positions 6 and 7 were enriched in conventional CD4+ T cells of CD3G-deficient patients.

For these TCRs, the target antigens are not known. The sequenced material came from conventional CD4+ T cells sorted from blood. The receptors were sampled from a person aged 18-35 years with CD3G deficiency.

On this clone: Other DNA variants within this sample encode the same CDR3. This chain uses TRBV28 with TRBJ1-2; a possible D gene is TRBD1 (5 bases). Germline CDR1 and CDR2: MDHEN and SYDVKM. This CDR3 is 13 amino acids long. V lost 6 bases to trimming and J lost 4 bases, with 12 bases between them. For the CDR3, the DNA is TGTGCCAGCAGCACCGGGACCGGCTATGGCTACACCTTC. This translates into CASSTGTGYGYTF.

This sequence joins TRBV6-6 and TRBJ2-1; the D is unclear. Germline lookup yields CDR1 MNHNY and CDR2 SVGAGI (reference sequence). The CDR3 covers 12 residues. V gave up 1 base and J gave up 8 bases, with 6 bases separating them. CDR3 sequence: CASSYYGDEQFF. The CDR3 DNA is TGTGCCAGCAGTTACTACGGCGATGAGCAGTTCTTC.

The CDR3 DNA sequence: TGTGCCAGCAGTGAAGCAGGGGACGGCTACACCTTC. This encodes CASSEAGDGYTF. This sequence joins TRBV6-1 and TRBJ1-2, with D tentatively TRBD1 (5 bases). Between the trimmed V and J ends, which lost 0 bases and 8 bases, there was a span of 7 bases. Germline CDR1 reads MNHNS; CDR2 reads SASEGT. CDR3 length: 12 residues.

This sequence joins TRBV5-1 and TRBJ2-1, with D maybe TRBD1 (6 bases). The CDR3 loop spans 15 amino acids. Germline lookup yields CDR1 SGHRS and CDR2 YFSETQ. V was cut by 1 base and J by 6 bases, with 14 bases left in between. CDR3 region: CASSLSQGSGNEQFF. CDR3 DNA: TGCGCCAGCAGCTTGAGTCAGGGGTCAGGCAATGAGCAGTTCTTC.

CDR3 bases: TGCGCCAGCAGCCAAGAACGATTTGCGGGGCCCGAGTTCTTC. Encoded protein: CASSQERFAGPEFF. The V call is TRBV4-1, the J call TRBJ2-1, with D perhaps TRBD2 (6 bases). Germline loops: CDR1 MGHRA, CDR2 YSYEKL. This CDR3 comprises 14 residues. Trimming pared 0 bases from V and 14 bases from J, leaving 17 bases between.

The chain employs TRBV5-1 and TRBJ2-1; a weak D match, TRBD2 (6 bases). This CDR3 is 15 amino acids long. Trimming pared 2 bases from V and 2 bases from J, leaving 11 bases between. Germline V gives CDR1 SGHRS, CDR2 YFSETQ. CDR3 residues: CASSFSTGAYNEQFF. For the CDR3, the DNA is TGCGCCAGCAGCTTTTCGACGGGGGCCTACAATGAGCAGTTCTTC.

This clone is a singleton in its sample. The rearrangement links TRBV5-1 to TRBJ2-6; D perhaps matches TRBD2 (5 bases). The CDR3 is made up of 15 amino acids. V dropped 2 bases and J dropped 3 bases, with 9 bases sitting between them. CDR1 SGHRS and CDR2 YFSETQ come from the germline V gene. In DNA, the CDR3 is TGCGCCAGCAGCTTAGGAGGAGGTGGGGCCAACGTCCTGACTTTC. Translating gives CASSLGGGGANVLTF.

The V gene is TRBV28, the J gene TRBJ1-2, with no clear D. With 5 bases removed from V and 4 bases from J, the gap between germline ends came to 14 bases. Germline V gives CDR1 MDHEN, CDR2 SYDVKM. The CDR3 has 14 amino acids. The CDR3 spells CASSTSTAVYGYTF. The CDR3 bases are TGTGCCAGCAGTACATCGACGGCTGTCTATGGCTACACCTTC.

V gene TRBV7-9 combines with J gene TRBJ2-3; a weak D match, TRBD1 (5 bases). CDR1 and CDR2 from the germline V gene are SEHNR and FQNEAQ (reference sequence). This CDR3 is built from 15 residues. With 4 bases removed from V and 1 base from J, the gap between germline ends came to 12 bases. The CDR3 bases are TGTGCCAGCAGCTACAAGCTCAGGGGCACAGATACGCAGTATTTT. Residues: CASSYKLRGTDTQYF.